A single sample gave rise to the 8 T cell receptor beta chains below, sequenced in a study of glioma-infiltrating T cells. The iRepertoire nested amplicon-rescue multiplex PCR amplified TCR alpha and beta CDR3s from RNA. From the multiplex PCR reads, TCRdb called clonotypes with MiXCR, one entry per CDR3 protein. The sample consists of approximately 88,000 distinct CDR3 sequences, around a quarter of them appearing once. Specimen: glioma tissue, nonneoplastic brain tissue, or PBMCs (not recorded which). Source of these receptors: a human donor with low-grade glioma or glioblastoma, undergoing nonglioma brain surgery, or in good health (not recorded which).

This clonotype was recorded many times. The CDR3 DNA sequence: TGCAGTGCTCGGCCCGGGACAGGGAAAGAGACCCAGTACTTC. Translating it yields CSARPGTGKETQYF. The gene calls are TRBV20-1 and TRBJ2-5; 9 positions agree with TRBD1. This CDR3 is built from 14 residues. Germline CDR1 is DFQATT and CDR2 is SNEGSKA (reference sequence). Trimming removed 5 bases from V and 3 bases from J; junction bases left unmatched: 7.

Remarks on this clonotype: A much larger clone is a single base away; this may be a read error. The rearrangement links TRBV19 to TRBJ2-2; D is possibly TRBD1 (5 bases). The V end lost 5 bases, the J end lost 6 bases, and 16 bases lay between the germline ends. This CDR3 contains 15 residues. Germline loops: CDR1 LNHDA, CDR2 SQIVND (reference sequence). The CDR3 spells CASSYRLKTAGELFF. CDR3 DNA: TGTGCCAGTAGTTACAGGCTCAAAACGGCCGGGGAGCTGTTTTTT.

Note on this clonotype: Possible read error: a much larger clone is one base away. The rearrangement links TRBV11-2 to TRBJ2-5, with D unclear. CDR1 and CDR2 from the germline V gene are SGHAT and FQNNGV. This CDR3 contains 14 residues. The V end lost 4 bases, the J end lost 5 bases, and 14 bases lay between the germline ends. In nucleotides, the CDR3 is TGTGCCAGCAGCTACGGTCGGCATGCCGAGACCCAGTACTTC. Translation: CASSYGRHAETQYF. The variable domain in full, with the rest retrieved from reference TRBV11-2 and TRBJ2-5, is EAGVAQSPRYKIIEKRQSVAFWCNPISGHATLYWYQQILGQGPKLLIQFQNNGVVDDSQLPKDRFSAERLKGVDSTLKIQPAKLEDSAVYLCASSYGRHAETQYFGPGTRLLVL.

This clonotype was found a few times. The chain employs TRBV19 and TRBJ2-1, with 10 bases lining up with TRBD1. The V gene's germline CDR1 is LNHDA and CDR2 SQIVND (reference sequence). CDR3 length: 15 residues. V lost 3 bases to trimming and J lost 7 bases; unmatched junction nucleotides: 6. The CDR3 DNA is TGTGCCAGTAGTATCCCGGGACAGGGGAGGAATGAGCAGTTCTTC. Translation: CASSIPGQGRNEQFF.

This clonotype showed up many times. The V gene is TRBV7-9, the J gene TRBJ1-1; D is unresolved. The CDR3 runs to 13 residues. The V and J ends lost 5 bases and 3 bases respectively, with 10 bases between them. Germline values: CDR1 SEHNR, CDR2 FQNEAQ (reference sequence). The CDR3 protein is CASSDLRDTEAFF. The DNA of the CDR3 is TGTGCCAGCAGCGACCTTCGAGACACTGAAGCTTTCTTT.

This chain uses TRBV7-6 with TRBJ2-5, with D possibly being TRBD1 (6 bases). The CDR3 is 14 residues long. Germline CDR1 is SGHVS and CDR2 is FNYEAQ. The V gene lost 4 bases and the J gene lost 2 bases, with 11 bases spanning the gap. CDR3 residues: CASSSNREQETQYF. DNA of the CDR3: TGTGCCAGCAGCTCCAACAGGGAGCAAGAGACCCAGTACTTC.

For this clonotype: A read error may be the cause here, since a much bigger clone is one base away. The chain recombines TRBV7-9 with TRBJ2-7, with D perhaps matching TRBD1 (6 bases). Germline-derived CDR1 and CDR2 are SEHNR and FQNEAQ (reference sequence). The CDR3 loop spans 13 amino acids. The germline V and J ends were trimmed by 4 bases and 6 bases, with 13 bases remaining between them. CDR3 loop: CASSSNRDIEQYF. The CDR3 bases are TGTGCCAGCAGCTCAAACAGGGATATCGAGCAGTACTTC.

Ten or more counts support this clonotype. This sequence joins TRBV6-1 and TRBJ1-5; 11 positions match TRBD1. Germline-derived CDR1 and CDR2 are MNHNS and SASEGT. Trimming removed 6 bases from V and 6 bases from J; junction bases left unmatched: 13. The CDR3 extends over 17 amino acids. The CDR3 coding sequence is TGTGCCAGCAGACTTACCGGGACAGGGGGAGCGGTTCAGCCCCAGCATTTT. This codes for CASRLTGTGGAVQPQHF.